The present T cell receptor beta chain was sequenced within a study of a mutant IDH1 vaccine in newly diagnosed glioma. Study information: It was radiotherapy, temozolomide, or both that patients received previously, with most receiving both.

Regarding the study as a whole: Detectable vaccine-induced immune responses arose in 80% to 95% of patients. Pseudoprogression appeared unlinked to shifts in leading peripheral T cell clonotypes.

The time point: week 23, last vaccination. With topical imiquimod, each dose of the vaccine consisted of 300 ug of mutant IDH1 20-mer peptide. Donors had new WHO grade 3 or 4 IDH1-mutant, ATRX-lost astrocytomas. Note on this clone: The antigen remains undetermined.

Sequencing was performed with immunoSEQ multiplex PCR; in TCRdb, only in-frame clones are kept and a portion is missing. The table shows 35,000 to 50,000 clones, with approximately 89% occurring only once. The V gene lost 2 bases and the J gene lost 6 bases, with 11 bases spanning the gap. The germline CDR1 and CDR2 sequences are MNHEY and SVGAGI. This CDR3 comprises 13 residues. This receptor was obtained from a man aged 45 to 65 with glioma. V is TRBV6-5 and J is TRBJ2-7, with D perhaps TRBD2 (6 bases). The sequenced sample was PBMCs, obtained from a glioma patient whose treatment included an IDH1 peptide vaccine. CDR3 residues: CASSYAEGLEQYF. CDR3 nucleotides: TGTGCCAGCAGTTACGCGGAGGGGCTCGAGCAGTACTTC.